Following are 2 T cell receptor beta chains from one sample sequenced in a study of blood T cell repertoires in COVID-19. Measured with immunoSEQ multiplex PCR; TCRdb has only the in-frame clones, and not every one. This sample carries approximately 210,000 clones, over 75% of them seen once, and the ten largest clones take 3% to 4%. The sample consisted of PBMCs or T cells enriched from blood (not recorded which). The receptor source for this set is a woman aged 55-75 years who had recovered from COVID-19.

The CDR3 DNA reads TGTGCCAGCAGCTTAGAGGTCGGACGGGGATATGGCTACACCTTC. The encoded protein is CASSLEVGRGYGYTF. The chain links TRBV7-2 to TRBJ1-2; D gene ambiguous. Germline V gives CDR1 SGHTA, CDR2 FQGNSA. CDR3 length: 15 amino acids. The V and J ends lost 1 base and 5 bases respectively, with 14 bases between them.

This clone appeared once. The CDR3 DNA reads TGTGCCAGCAGGGGGGGGCAGGGGAAGAATTCACCCCTCCACTTT. Translated: CASRGGQGKNSPLHF. The rearrangement links TRBV2 to TRBJ1-6, with a tentative D call TRBD1 (6 bases). Germline V gene sequence: CDR1 SNHLY, CDR2 FYNNEI. V was shortened by 6 bases and J by 7 bases, with 16 bases between the two germline ends. This CDR3 has 15 amino acids.